A selection of T cell receptor beta chains follows, all from one sample in a study of blood T cell repertoires in COVID-19. Method: immunoSEQ multiplex PCR; TCRdb's copy keeps in-frame clones and lacks some. The sample includes approximately 180,000 clones, approximately 79% of them seen just once. The material sequenced was PBMCs or T cells enriched from blood (not recorded which). The receptors originated from an older woman with acute COVID-19. The CDR3 runs from the conserved cysteine through the conserved F or W. D genes are given only for firm matches. Not every row has a clone size; where given, it reads once, few, many or a size class.

>TRBJ2-3|.|TRBV7-2|.
TGTGCCAGCAGCTTATCTGTTAAAGATACGCAGTATTTT
CASSLSVKDTQYF
>TRBJ1-1|few|TRBV6-5|.
TGTGCCAGCAGTTCCAGACGGACGGGGTCCCTTGAAGCTTTCTTT
CASSSRRTGSLEAFF
>TRBJ2-7|.|TRBV4-2|TRBD2
TGTGCCAGCAGCCAAGGGGGCGCGGGGGGCTCCTACGAGCAGTACTTC
CASSQGGAGGSYEQYF
>TRBJ1-2|.|TRBV6-5|.
TGTGCCAGCACCTCAGCGGGGGCCTATGGCTACACCTTC
CASTSAGAYGYTF
>TRBJ2-1|.|TRBV5-1|TRBD2
TGCGCCAGCAACAGCGGGAGTGAATTCGATGAGCAGTTCTTC
CASNSGSEFDEQFF
>TRBJ1-1|.|TRBV27|TRBD1
TGTGCCAGCCAGGGGGAAGGGACTGAAGCTTTCTTT
CASQGEGTEAFF
>TRBJ2-1|few|TRBV19|TRBD2
TGTGCCAGTAGTGCGGGGGACGCGGGCAATGAGCAGTTCTTC
CASSAGDAGNEQFF
>TRBJ2-6|once|TRBV14|.
TGTGCCAGCAGCGCCCAGTCTGGGGCCAACGTCCTGACTTTC
CASSAQSGANVLTF
>TRBJ1-2|.|TRBV4-3|TRBD1
TGCGCCAGCAGCCAGACAGGGGGCTGGAACTATGGCTACACCTTC
CASSQTGGWNYGYTF
>TRBJ2-1|.|TRBV7-9|TRBD1
TGTGCCAGCAGCGTCCTCGGACAGGGAATACTCTCCTACAATGAGCAGTTCTTC
CASSVLGQGILSYNEQFF
>TRBJ1-2|.|TRBV7-2|.
TGTGCCAGCAGCCTCATGGGGCCCGATGGCTACACCTTC
CASSLMGPDGYTF
>TRBJ1-6|once|TRBV6-5|.
TGTGCCAGCAGTTACAGGTCCGCGGGGAATTCACCCCTCCACTTT
CASSYRSAGNSPLHF
>TRBJ1-5|once|TRBV4-3|.
TGCGCCAGCAGCCAAGATCGAGGAGAGGGCAAAGGCAATCAGCCCCAGCATTTT
CASSQDRGEGKGNQPQHF
>TRBJ2-7|.|TRBV14|.
TGTGCCAGCAGCCGGGGGGTCGCTTACGAGCAGTACTTC
CASSRGVAYEQYF
>TRBJ1-1|.|TRBV19|.
TGTGCCAGTAGTCCCTACTTTGATTCGAACACTGAAGCTTTCTTT
CASSPYFDSNTEAFF
>TRBJ2-1|.|TRBV5-4|.
TGTGCCAGCAGCTCGGGACTCTACAACAATGAGCAGTTCTTC
CASSSGLYNNEQFF
>TRBJ2-7|.|TRBV10-2|TRBD2
TGCGCCAGCAGGACCGGGACTAGCGGCTGGGAGCAGTACTTC
CASRTGTSGWEQYF
>TRBJ1-1|.|TRBV12-3/TRBV12-4|.
TGTGCCAGCAGGACACGGAACACTGAAGCTTTCTTT
CASRTRNTEAFF
>TRBJ1-1|.|TRBV20-1|TRBD1
TGCAGTGCGTCGGACAGGGGGGATGCTTTCTTT
CSASDRGDAFF
>TRBJ1-2|.|TRBV21-1|.
TGTGCCAGCAGCTCCCCTTTTGACAGGGTTTGTGGCTACACCTTC
CASSSPFDRVCGYTF
>TRBJ1-1|.|TRBV19|.
TGTGCCAGTAGTCAACTCGCCCAACAGGGAAGAGGAAACACTGAAGCTTTCTTT
CASSQLAQQGRGNTEAFF
>TRBJ2-3|few|TRBV6-5|TRBD1
TGTGCCAGCAGCGTCGGTGGCAGGGGGCCAGATACGCAGTATTTT
CASSVGGRGPDTQYF
>TRBJ1-1|.|TRBV19|TRBD1
TGTGCCAGTAGTGGACAGGGTGGCCGCACTGAAGCTTTCTTT
CASSGQGGRTEAFF
>TRBJ2-3|.|TRBV6-5|.
TGTGCCAGCAGTTACGTCGGACTGTCTAGCACAGATACGCAGTATTTT
CASSYVGLSSTDTQYF
>TRBJ1-4|.|TRBV29-1|.
TGCAGCGTTGAAGAATATCGGGGGACGAATGAAAAACTGTTTTTT
CSVEEYRGTNEKLFF
>TRBJ1-4|.|TRBV4-1|.
TGCGCCAGCAGCCCCGGCCGGAGTGGTGAAAAACTGTTTTTT
CASSPGRSGEKLFF
>TRBJ2-1|.|TRBV5-1|TRBD2
TGCGCCAGCAGCTCACAGACTAGCGGGCTTGATGAGCAGTTCTTC
CASSSQTSGLDEQFF
>TRBJ2-5|.|TRBV6-2/TRBV6-3|TRBD1
TGTGCCAGCAGTTACGAGACAGGGCGAGAGACCCAGTACTTC
CASSYETGRETQYF
>TRBJ1-1|many|TRBV11-2|.
TGTGCCAGCAGCTTAGGCCGGAGGAACACTGAAGCTTTCTTT
CASSLGRRNTEAFF
>TRBJ2-2|.|TRBV10-1|.
TGCGCCAGCAGTGACACCCCCAGGCCCGGGGAGCTGTTTTTT
CASSDTPRPGELFF
>TRBJ1-1|few|TRBV7-2|.
TGTGCCAGCAGCTTGCAAACTCGGGGCACTGAAGCTTTCTTT
CASSLQTRGTEAFF
>TRBJ1-5|.|TRBV18|.
TGTGCCAGCTCACCAGCCTCTAGAACGGGTAGCAATCAGCCCCAGCATTTT
CASSPASRTGSNQPQHF
>TRBJ1-4|.|TRBV7-2|TRBD1
TGTGCCAGCAGCTTAGGAATTTTGGACAGGGGTGAAAAACTGTTTTTT
CASSLGILDRGEKLFF
>TRBJ2-1|.|TRBV10-1|TRBD1
TGCGCCAGCAGCCTTTCGGGACAGGGGGCAAATGAGCAGTTCTTC
CASSLSGQGANEQFF
>TRBJ2-7|few|TRBV27|TRBD1
TGTGCCAGCAGTTTAGATCGACAGGGAAACTACGAGCAGTACTTC
CASSLDRQGNYEQYF
>TRBJ2-1|.|TRBV7-9|TRBD2
TGTGCCAGCAGCTCCCTTCGGGGGAGGGCCAATAACAATGAGCAGTTCTTC
CASSSLRGRANNNEQFF
>TRBJ1-2|.|TRBV9|.
TGTGCCAGCAGCGCGGACGGGGGGCCCTATGGCTACACCTTC
CASSADGGPYGYTF
>TRBJ1-1|.|TRBV5-4|TRBD1
TGTGCCAGCAGCTCAGGGGGCAGGGTGAACACTGAAGCTTTCTTT
CASSSGGRVNTEAFF
>TRBJ1-1|.|TRBV27|.
TGTGCCAGCAGCAAGAGTAGGGGTTATGGCACTGAAGCTTTCTTT
CASSKSRGYGTEAFF
>TRBJ1-2|.|TRBV14|.
TGTGCCAGCAGCCAAGTCGTGGGCGCCGCTAACTATGGCTACACCTTC
CASSQVVGAANYGYTF
>TRBJ2-1|.|TRBV7-9|TRBD2
TGTGCCAGTCCGATAGCGGGAGGGCCCCTCGGAAATGAGCAGTTCTTC
CASPIAGGPLGNEQFF
>TRBJ1-2|.|TRBV9|.
TGTGCCAGCAGCGGACCTGTACAGGGAGTTAACTATGGCTACACCTTC
CASSGPVQGVNYGYTF
>TRBJ1-1|.|TRBV4-2|TRBD1
TGTGCCAGCAGCCAAGATCGGACAGGGACCTTTCGTTTT
CASSQDRTGTFRF
>TRBJ1-2|.|TRBV4-3|TRBD1
TGCGCCAGCAGCCAAGACATTAACGCAGGGGGCGCGGGTGGCTACACCTTC
CASSQDINAGGAGGYTF
>TRBJ2-1|.|TRBV30|.
TGTGCCTGGAAACATCGTGGAGCGATCGGAGACTACAATGAGCAGTTCTTC
CAWKHRGAIGDYNEQFF
>TRBJ1-5|few|TRBV20-1|TRBD1
TGCAGTGCTACTGATTTGGACAGGGGGCGGTTTCAGCCCCAGCATTTT
CSATDLDRGRFQPQHF
>TRBJ1-2|.|TRBV28|TRBD1
TGTGCCAGCAGTACCGGACAGGGGATAGACTATGGCTACACCTTC
CASSTGQGIDYGYTF
>TRBJ2-1|.|TRBV4-3|TRBD1
TGCGCCAGCAGCCGAACAGGGGTTTGGTACAATGAGCAGTTCTTC
CASSRTGVWYNEQFF
>TRBJ2-7|.|TRBV11-2|.
TGTGCCAGCAGCTTAGAGGGGCCCCAAAGCTCCTACGAGCAGTACTTC
CASSLEGPQSSYEQYF
>TRBJ2-1|.|TRBV12-3/TRBV12-4|TRBD1
TGTGCCACCAACAGGGGCGCCGATGAGCAGTTCTTC
CATNRGADEQFF
>TRBJ1-6|.|TRBV7-2|TRBD1
TGTGCCAGCAGCTTCCGGACAGGGCAAAATTCACCCCTCCACTTT
CASSFRTGQNSPLHF